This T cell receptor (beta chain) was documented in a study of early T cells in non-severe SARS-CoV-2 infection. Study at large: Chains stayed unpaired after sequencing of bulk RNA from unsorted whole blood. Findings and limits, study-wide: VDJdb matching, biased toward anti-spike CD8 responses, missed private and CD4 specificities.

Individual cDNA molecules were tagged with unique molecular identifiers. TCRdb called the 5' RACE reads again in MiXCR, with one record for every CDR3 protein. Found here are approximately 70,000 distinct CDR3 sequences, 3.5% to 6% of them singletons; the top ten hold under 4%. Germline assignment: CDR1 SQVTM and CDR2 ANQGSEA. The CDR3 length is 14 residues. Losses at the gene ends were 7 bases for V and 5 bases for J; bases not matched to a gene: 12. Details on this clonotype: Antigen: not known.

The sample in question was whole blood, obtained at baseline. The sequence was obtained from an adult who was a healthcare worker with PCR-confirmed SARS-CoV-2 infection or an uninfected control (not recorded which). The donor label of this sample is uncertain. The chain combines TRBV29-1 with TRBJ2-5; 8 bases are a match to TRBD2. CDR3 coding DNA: TGCAGCGGAGCCCCGGGACTAGTTTTGGAGACCCAGTACTTC. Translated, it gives CSGAPGLVLETQYF.